This TCR beta chain came from a study of T cell responses to AZD1222 COVID-19 vaccine (dated by TCRdb to about 2021). In the study overall: A total of approximately 250 trial participants underwent TCR sequencing, of whom under 220 had received two doses of AZD1222 and around 25 had received two doses of the MenACWY control vaccine. Trial participants were enrolled into age subgroups of 18-55, 56-69 and 70-plus years, which contained roughly 150, 30 and 60 TCR-sequenced participants, respectively. What the research found in general, with its limitations: Only a handful of AZD1222 recipients were SARS-CoV-2 seropositive at baseline, limiting conclusions about previously exposed vaccinees. Spike-specific TCR breadth and depth rose significantly after two AZD1222 doses compared with day 0 and with MenACWY recipients. Reportedly, almost half of the unique spike-specific TCRs recognized epitopes lying outside the regions that are mutated in the B.1.351 and B.1.1.7 variants. No day 14 peak-response samples were available, so repertoires were characterized only after the peak T cell response. CD4 TCRs associated with the vaccine covered the entire spike protein, and the dominant responses were in regions 160-218 and 743-854. The 56-69-year group was small, and its depth increase did not reach significance, likely because of low power. Participants were mostly white British, with more females than males. The authors suggested clonal diversity may have been underestimated.

At the junction V is shortened by 3 bases and J by 6 bases; bases outside the gene matches: 12. From its cysteine to its phenylalanine, the CDR3 spans 17 amino acids. Solely the CDR3 DNA is kept, with 51 bases framed from the first base. From the germline V gene (reference sequence), CDR1 is LGHDT and CDR2 is YNNKEL. The CDR3 regions of human TCRbeta chains were analyzed by immunosequencing. Turning to the authors' computational methods: Repertoire TCRs were matched against a reference library of SARS-CoV-2-specific TCRs generated with the MIRA antigen-specificity platform. Breadth meant the fraction of unique TCRs that were SARS-CoV-2-associated, whereas depth meant the fraction of total T cells that were SARS-CoV-2-associated. Using the MIRA data, each spike-specific TCR was mapped to the spike region that the TCR reacts to and placed in a CD4 or CD8 class. Log10-transformed breadth and depth values were compared by one-way ANOVA with Sidak's multiple comparisons tests. TCRdb limited this immuneACCESS table to in-frame rearrangements with V and J called. A share of clones is missing; checked studies link under half to unresolved V genes, and the rest is unexplained. V and J calls and clone size are given by that table; D and trimming were obtained from the DNA. The sample table holds about 140,000 clones, of which approximately 85% were seen once. Approximately 8% of the sample comes from the top ten.

The time point label, as the study defines it: about 28 days (+/-7) after the second vaccine dose. The label giving this sample's treatment or condition can be read as: meningococcal conjugate vaccine given as trial control. Vaccinee samples came from UK trials COV001 and COV002, including a single-blind randomized controlled phase 2/3 trial of AZD1222 (ChAdOx1 nCoV-19) in healthy adults. For TCRbeta chain sequencing, PBMC samples from trial participants were taken at day 0 and at day 28 after the second dose. The sample holds one count of this clone. The antigen it recognizes is unknown. It has no much larger one-base neighbor in the sample; base qualities were not kept.

The source material was peripheral blood, sampled 28 days after the second dose of the MenACWY control vaccine. The sequence was obtained from an adult who received the MenACWY meningococcal vaccine as a control. This receptor chain uses TRBV3-1 (or the pseudogene TRBV3-2) and TRBJ2-7, with 12 middle bases fitting TRBD2. CDR3 protein: CASSHSRLAGEVREQYF. Read as DNA, the sequence is TGTGCCAGCAGCCACTCCCGACTAGCGGGAGAGGTTCGCGAGCAGTACTTC.